Sequencing of this T cell receptor beta chain was carried out in a study of response to subunit inactivated influenza vaccine. Regarding the study as a whole: The authors proposed limited new T cell recruitment per seasonal influenza vaccination.

TCRdb reprocessed the RT-PCR reads with MiXCR, giving one entry per CDR3 protein. This table holds 650,000 or so distinct CDR3 sequences, approximately 14% found once. This clonotype was counted only a few times. Its antigen is unknown. The CDR3 is 12 residues long. Trimming removed 7 bases from V and 2 bases from J, with 8 bases in between. This specimen was PBMCs from blood, taken less than 15 days before vaccination. J is TRBJ2-5 and V is TRBV12-3 or TRBV12-4; D unresolved. This clonotype was sampled from a man aged 45-65 years who received an inactivated influenza vaccine. CDR3 protein: CASTVYQETQYF. The CDR3 DNA is TGTGCCAGCACGGTCTATCAAGAGACCCAGTACTTC.